The 23 T cell receptor beta chains given below trace back to one sample, sequenced in a study of identical twins. One entry per CDR3 protein results from TCRdb running MiXCR on the 5' RACE reads. The sample has under 400,000 distinct CDR3 sequences, roughly 9% seen once. Sequencing input: naive T cells sorted from blood. Receptors originate from a woman in her 50s in good health.

The chain carries TRBV11-3 and TRBJ1-1; a weak D match, TRBD1 (5 bases). Germline-derived CDR1 and CDR2 are SGHNT and YENEEA. V lost 4 bases and J 1 base, leaving 10 bases between the germline ends. This CDR3 has 14 amino acids. In DNA, the CDR3 is TGTGCCAGCAGCTGGGGACGGAAGAACACTGAAGCTTTCTTT. Protein: CASSWGRKNTEAFF.

Remarks on this clonotype: A much larger clone differs by one base, so this may be a read error. The rearrangement links TRBV5-1 to TRBJ2-1; TRBD1 matches at 12 bases. The length of the CDR3 is 15 residues. CDR1 and CDR2 (germline): SGHRS, YFSETQ. Trimming at V came to 0 bases and at J to 8 bases, leaving 3 bases not matched to a gene. This CDR3 is CASSLGDRGLHEQFF. DNA of the CDR3: TGCGCCAGCAGCTTGGGGGACAGGGGGCTCCATGAGCAGTTCTTC.

This clonotype was counted ten times or more. In DNA form, the CDR3 reads TGCGCCAGCAGCTTTGGACTAGCGGGAGCTGAGCAGTTCTTC. Protein product: CASSFGLAGAEQFF. The chain links TRBV5-1 to TRBJ2-1; 13 nucleotides line up with TRBD2. The CDR3 is 14 amino acids. With 2 bases clipped from V and 9 bases from J, the junction kept 2 bases outside the gene matches. Germline-derived CDR1 and CDR2 are SGHRS and YFSETQ.

The genes are TRBV5-1 and TRBJ2-2; D may be TRBD2 (5 bases). The V end was cut by 3 bases, the J end by 3 bases, with 12 bases between. The CDR3 is 15 amino acids. Germline V CDR1 and CDR2: SGHRS, YFSETQ. CDR3 bases: TGCGCCAGCAGCTCGCCTCAGCGGTACACCGGGGAGCTGTTTTTT. Its protein is CASSSPQRYTGELFF.

In its sample, this clonotype was seen a few times. The chain uses TRBV20-1 and TRBJ2-3; weak D call: TRBD2 (6 bases). CDR1 and CDR2 from the germline V gene are DFQATT and SNEGSKA (reference sequence). This CDR3 is built from 13 residues. Trimming left V 1 base short and J 6 bases short, with 11 bases between. Written as DNA, the CDR3 is TGCAGTGCTAGAGGCCGCGCGGGGGATACGCAGTATTTT. As protein: CSARGRAGDTQYF.

The table lists this clonotype with a few counts. The chain is built from TRBV5-1 and TRBJ2-7; TRBD1 matches 8 bases. The CDR3 is 14 amino acids. The V gene's germline CDR1 is SGHRS and CDR2 YFSETQ. The trim removed 0 bases at V and 3 bases at J, leaving 2 bases unmatched. This CDR3 is CASSLGQGNYEQYF. In DNA, the CDR3 is TGCGCCAGCAGCTTGGGACAGGGGAACTACGAGCAGTACTTC. Based on the CDR3 plus reference TRBV5-1 and TRBJ2-7, the full variable domain is KAGVTQTPRYLIKTRGQQVTLSCSPISGHRSVSWYQQTPGQGLQFLFEYFSETQRNKGNFPGRFSGRQFSNSRSEMNVSTLELGDSALYLCASSLGQGNYEQYFGPGTRLTVT.

J is TRBJ2-7 and V is TRBV5-1, with D perhaps matching TRBD1 or TRBD2 (6 bases each). Trimming left V 0 bases short and J 2 bases short, with 12 bases between. CDR1 and CDR2 (germline): SGHRS, YFSETQ. This CDR3 contains 15 residues. The CDR3 reads CASSLVRGPTYEQYF. The CDR3, as DNA: TGCGCCAGCAGCTTGGTCCGGGGGCCCACCTACGAGCAGTACTTC.

J is TRBJ1-1 and V is TRBV7-9; the D is unclear. V was shortened by 4 bases and J by 6 bases, with 9 bases between the two germline ends. Germline CDR1 is SEHNR and CDR2 is FQNEAQ (reference sequence). There are 12 residues in the CDR3. For the CDR3, the DNA is TGTGCCAGCAGCTCCGCCTATGCTGAAGCTTTCTTT. Encoded protein: CASSSAYAEAFF.

This clonotype was seen a handful of times. The J gene is TRBJ2-5, the V gene TRBV28; 7 bases map to TRBD1. After removal of 3 bases from V and 1 base from J, the junction contained 2 bases not matched to a gene. The CDR3 is made up of 14 amino acids. Looked up from germline, CDR1 is MDHEN and CDR2 is SYDVKM. The CDR3 DNA is TGTGCCAGCAGTTTGGACAGGACCCAAGAGACCCAGTACTTC. It codes for CASSLDRTQETQYF.

This chain links TRBV2 with TRBJ2-2; 10 bases line up with TRBD1. Germline V gene data show CDR1 as SNHLY and CDR2 as FYNNEI. The V segment lost 5 bases and the J segment 6 bases; nucleotides outside the gene matches: 3. This CDR3 has 14 amino acids. The CDR3 DNA sequence: TGTGCCAGCAGTTCCGGGACAGGGGCCGGGGAGCTGTTTTTT. Protein: CASSSGTGAGELFF.

This clonotype was recorded a few times. The chain couples TRBV25-1 to TRBJ1-4; D unresolved. The CDR3 has 11 amino acids. Per germline, CDR1 MGHDK and CDR2 SYGVNS. V lost 5 bases and J lost 10, with 8 bases in between. The CDR3 spells CASSSTGKLFF. The CDR3, as DNA: TGTGCCAGCAGTTCGACCGGAAAACTGTTTTTT. The whole variable domain, remainder taken from reference TRBV25-1 and TRBJ1-4, is EADIYQTPRYLVIGTGKKITLECSQTMGHDKMYWYQQDPGMELHLIHYSYGVNSTEKGDLSSESTVSRIRTEHFPLTLESARPSHTSQYLCASSSTGKLFFGSGTQLSVL.

The chain is built from TRBV10-3 and TRBJ2-3, with 10 bases aligning to TRBD1. Losses at the gene ends were 6 bases for V and 6 bases for J; bases not matched to a gene: 9. Per the germline V gene, CDR1 is ENHRY and CDR2 is SYGVKD. CDR3 length: 15 residues. CDR3 in amino acids: CAIRSPGQGMDTQYF. The CDR3 DNA follows: TGTGCCATCAGGAGCCCGGGACAGGGGATGGATACGCAGTATTTT.

This clonotype was observed at least ten times. The chain carries TRBV2 and TRBJ2-1, with D possibly TRBD2 on 6 matching bases. Trimming shortened V by 6 bases and J by 6 bases, and 15 bases separated the two germline ends. Germline loops: CDR1 SNHLY, CDR2 FYNNEI. The CDR3 has 14 residues. CDR3 bases: TGTGCCAGCAGACAGGAAGCGGGTTCCAATGAGCAGTTCTTC. Its protein is CASRQEAGSNEQFF.

This clonotype has a count of ten or more. The chain uses TRBV5-6 and TRBJ2-5; 10 bases are a match to TRBD2. Per the germline V gene, CDR1 is SGHDT and CDR2 is YYEEEE. The V gene end was trimmed by 6 bases and the J gene end by 4 bases; junction bases not matched to a gene: 15. CDR3 size: 17 residues. The CDR3 loop reads CASTRRLLAGVSETQYF. CDR3 bases: TGTGCCAGCACCAGACGTCTTCTAGCGGGAGTTTCAGAGACCCAGTACTTC.

This clonotype was observed many times. The chain uses TRBV7-2 and TRBJ2-5, with D possibly being TRBD1 or TRBD2 (5 bases each). Trimming stripped 5 bases from V and 1 base from J, with 11 bases between. CDR1 SGHTA and CDR2 FQGNSA come from the germline V gene. The CDR3 contains 14 residues. The chain's CDR3 is CASSRDPSQETQYF. CDR3 in DNA: TGTGCCAGCAGCCGGGACCCTTCCCAAGAGACCCAGTACTTC.

This clonotype was observed at least ten times. V and J are TRBV20-1 and TRBJ2-5, with D possibly TRBD2 on 5 matching bases. The CDR3 sequence is 13 residues long. Germline lookup yields CDR1 DFQATT and CDR2 SNEGSKA (reference sequence). Trimming removed 2 bases at V and 5 bases at J, with 12 bases between. The CDR3 region has the DNA TGCAGTGCTAGAAGGGCCGGGATGGAGACCCAGTACTTC. The encoded protein is CSARRAGMETQYF.

V gene TRBV5-1 combines with J gene TRBJ2-7; TRBD2 is a possible D gene (5 bases). Trimming took 4 bases from V and 6 from J, leaving 11 bases between them. The CDR3 is 12 residues long. Germline CDR1 SGHRS, CDR2 YFSETQ. The CDR3: CASSIASGEQYF. CDR3 in DNA: TGCGCCAGCAGCATAGCGTCCGGCGAGCAGTACTTC.

The chain couples TRBV10-1 to TRBJ2-7; D may be TRBD1 (6 bases). V lost 4 bases to trimming and J lost 7 bases, with 14 bases between them. CDR3 length: 13 residues. CDR1 is WNHNN, CDR2 SYGVQD, per germline (reference sequence). The CDR3 coding sequence is TGCGCCAGCAGTGCACCGGGACATGAGGAGCAGTACTTC. This encodes CASSAPGHEEQYF.

The sample holds a few counts of this clonotype. The gene calls are TRBV5-1 and TRBJ2-7, with 11 bases aligning to TRBD1. The CDR3 runs 15 residues. The germline V gene has CDR1 SGHRS and CDR2 YFSETQ. Losses at the gene ends were 0 bases for V and 3 bases for J; bases not matched to a gene: 2. The DNA of the CDR3 is TGCGCCAGCAGCTTGGCGGGACAGGGGGGCTACGAGCAGTACGTC. Amino acid sequence: CASSLAGQGGYEQYV.

This clonotype was seen only a few times. The chain couples TRBV10-3 to TRBJ2-1; unclear D gene. The V end was cut by 6 bases, the J end by 0 bases, with 9 bases between. This CDR3 spans 14 amino acids. Germline CDR1 is ENHRY and CDR2 is SYGVKD. The CDR3 spells CAIRGDNSYNEQFF. CDR3 nucleotide sequence: TGTGCCATCAGAGGAGACAACTCCTACAATGAGCAGTTCTTC.

Many counts were recorded for this clonotype. The CDR3 DNA follows: TGTGCCAGCAGCCAAGTCGTGGGTTTTCGTGAAAAACTGTTTTTT. This sequence encodes CASSQVVGFREKLFF. The chain carries TRBV3-1 and TRBJ1-4; no firm D call. This CDR3 is 15 amino acids long. V lost 1 base and J 7 bases, leaving 13 bases between the germline ends. Germline loops: CDR1 LGHDT, CDR2 YNNKEL (reference sequence).

The chain links TRBV20-1 to TRBJ2-7; 8 positions match TRBD2. Trimming at V came to 6 bases and at J to 0 bases, leaving 16 bases not matched to a gene. The CDR3 is made up of 17 amino acids. The germline V gene encodes CDR1 DFQATT and CDR2 SNEGSKA (reference sequence). This CDR3 is CSADSGLLGTSSYEQYF. The CDR3 DNA is TGCAGTGCCGATAGCGGTCTTCTGGGGACTAGCTCCTACGAGCAGTACTTC.

This clonotype was counted ten times or more. The J gene is TRBJ2-5, the V gene TRBV29-1, with 10 bases lining up with TRBD1. CDR1 and CDR2 (germline): SQVTM, ANQGSEA. This CDR3 has 12 amino acids. Trimming took 7 bases from V and 5 from J; bases not matched to a gene: 4. In nucleotides, the CDR3 is TGCAGCGCGACAGGGGGCTTTGAGACCCAGTACTTC. Translation gives CSATGGFETQYF.